Listed below are T cell receptor beta chains from one sample, sequenced in a study of CD4 T cells in relation to SARS-CoV-2 and coronaviruses. Here immunoSEQ multiplex PCR was the method, and the copy in TCRdb shows in-frame clones only, minus some. The table records 60,000 to 80,000 clones, over 70% of them present only once. Sequenced sample: memory CD4+ T cells from PBMCs. All receptors come from a human donor in good health. The conserved cysteine and the conserved F or W are not part of the CDR3 here. Each record gives: CDR3 length, V gene, clone size, J gene, CDR3 protein. Rows give clone size only sometimes, using once, few, many, or a class for an expanded clone.

13,TRBV30,-,TRBJ1-1,AWSPMGRGNTEAF
13,TRBV7-3,-,TRBJ2-1,ASSPLAGNYNEQF
12,TRBV18,-,TRBJ1-5,ASSIGHSNQPQH
11,TRBV2,-,TRBJ2-5,ASLTVRRETQY
10,TRBV19,-,TRBJ2-7,ASSTQGYEQY
14,TRBV19,-,TRBJ1-6,ASRLRPGQGGSPLH
16,TRBV9,-,TRBJ2-2,ASSAPRTGGSNTGELF
14,TRBV10-1,once,TRBJ2-1,ASSGQQGNSYNEQF
11,TRBV27,-,TRBJ2-1,ASGSWFYNEQF
9,TRBV6-2/TRBV6-3,-,TRBJ2-7,ASSRFYEQY
13,TRBV9,-,TRBJ2-2,ASSPRQGNTGELF
12,TRBV5-6,-,TRBJ1-2,ASSLGPTDYGYT
10,TRBV24-1,-,TRBJ2-3,ATSDLADTQY
12,TRBV9,-,TRBJ2-1,ASSVQSSYNEQF
13,TRBV5-4,-,TRBJ1-4,ASSRTARTNEKLF
13,TRBV30,-,TRBJ2-3,AWSVPGSTADTQY
12,TRBV7-9,-,TRBJ1-3,ASSSALSGNTIY
14,TRBV18,-,TRBJ1-4,ASSPQGNSKNEKLF
13,TRBV29-1,-,TRBJ1-2,SVERPDRANYGYT
12,TRBV7-2,once,TRBJ2-5,ASSLDRLEETQY
13,TRBV7-3,-,TRBJ2-1,ASSSQPDTYNEQF
15,TRBV27,-,TRBJ1-1,ASSLRGPGIVYTEAF
11,TRBV5-6,-,TRBJ1-5,ASSLSLYQPQH
14,TRBV9,-,TRBJ1-2,ASSVMGTGSNYGYT
11,TRBV6-5,-,TRBJ2-7,ASSYQGSYEQY
11,TRBV18,-,TRBJ1-2,ASSPNSGDGYT
13,TRBV3-1/TRBV3-2,-,TRBJ2-1,ASSHSGGAHNEQF
13,TRBV19,-,TRBJ2-7,ASSIRRDTSYEQY
11,TRBV7-3,-,TRBJ1-1,ASSQQGGTEAF
11,TRBV14,few,TRBJ1-1,ASSQALTGFIQ
12,TRBV5-1,-,TRBJ1-6,ASSLDRGSSPLH
11,TRBV7-2,-,TRBJ1-6,ASSFGRSSPLH
10,TRBV23-1,-,TRBJ2-7,ASSTGAVEQY
12,TRBV10-2,few,TRBJ2-1,ASSEQGSYNEQF
12,TRBV10-3,-,TRBJ2-2,AIRGSVGDGELF
14,TRBV19,once,TRBJ1-2,ASSISHRQSYYGYT
12,TRBV6-2/TRBV6-3,-,TRBJ2-7,ASSLDRGSYEQY
15,TRBV5-4,-,TRBJ2-5,ASSPGGGGTMRETQY
9,TRBV20-1,-,TRBJ2-1,SARVGDEQF
16,TRBV3-1/TRBV3-2,-,TRBJ2-7,ASSQEWGTGLSSYEQY
11,TRBV28,-,TRBJ1-4,ASSSGPDAKLF
14,TRBV28,-,TRBJ1-5,ASSLRQGQSNQPQH
13,TRBV6-5,-,TRBJ1-2,ASSYAGNVNYGYT
12,TRBV28,-,TRBJ2-7,ASSLYAREGIFY
13,TRBV15,few,TRBJ1-2,ATSRDSEVFYGYT
13,TRBV18,-,TRBJ1-1,ASSPRQGANTEAF
11,TRBV15,-,TRBJ2-3,ATSRVIQDTQY
16,TRBV28,-,TRBJ2-4,ASSLGLAGGPSKNIQY
12,TRBV5-4,-,TRBJ1-1,ASSYAGSRTEAF
12,TRBV5-1,-,TRBJ1-1,ASSLVTGGAEAF
12,TRBV2,-,TRBJ2-7,ASTRTVSSYEQY